Listed below are T cell receptor beta chains from one sample, sequenced in a study of T cell repertoires in cytomegalovirus infection. Their cognate antigens are unknown. TCRdb reprocessed the reads via MiXCR and lists one record per CDR3 protein. The repertoire holds approximately 390,000 distinct CDR3 sequences, with roughly a third as singletons. The sequences come from cultured PBMCs, collected from culture after CMV antigen stimulation. These receptors originate from a human donor in good health (CMV status not recorded). Some clones in this sample may be carry-over from other donors' samples. Both conserved end residues are part of each CDR3. A D gene is named only where the DNA matches it firmly. The size of a clone is reported for some rows only, either as once, few or many, or as a class for expanded clones.

v_gene	abundance	d_gene	j_gene	len	CDR3nt	CDR3aa
TRBV6-1	.	TRBD1	TRBJ1-6	16	TGTGCCAGCAGTGAGGCTGCGGGACAGGGAAGGTCACCCCTCCACTTT	CASSEAAGQGRSPLHF
TRBV7-6	few	.	TRBJ2-3	15	TGTGCCAGCAGCTTAATCGGCCAGGGGGGAGATACGCAGTATTTT	CASSLIGQGGDTQYF
TRBV6-6	few	.	TRBJ1-6	18	TGTGCCAGCAGTTACCCCAACACGGCAGCTCAATCCCACTCACCCCTCCACTTT	CASSYPNTAAQSHSPLHF
TRBV7-4	once	.	TRBJ2-7	13	TGTGCCAGCAGCTTCCTGGCAACCTACGAGCAGTACTTC	CASSFLATYEQYF
TRBV20-1	.	TRBD2	TRBJ2-3	17	TGCAGTGCCGTAGGACTAGCGGGCGGAAAAGTAACGCATACGCAGTATTTT	CSAVGLAGGKVTHTQYF
TRBV3-1	.	.	TRBJ1-3	14	TGTGCCAGCAGCCAAGATCTGCGCGGAAACACCATATATTTT	CASSQDLRGNTIYF
TRBV7-3	.	TRBD1	TRBJ2-7	14	TGTGCCAGCAGCATCGGACAGGGACCTTACGAGCAGTACTTC	CASSIGQGPYEQYF
TRBV20-1	.	TRBD1	TRBJ1-2	12	TGCAGTGCGAAACAGGGGGCGCTTGGCTACACCTTC	CSAKQGALGYTF
TRBV6-2/TRBV6-3	.	TRBD2	TRBJ2-3	19	TGTGCCAGCAGTTACTCGAATCCGGGCGGGAGGCTCTCAGGAGATACGCAGTATTTT	CASSYSNPGGRLSGDTQYF
TRBV6-2/TRBV6-3	.	.	TRBJ2-1	14	TGTGCCAGCAGTTCCGCTTTGTCCTACAATGAGCAGTTCTTC	CASSSALSYNEQFF
TRBV5-4	.	.	TRBJ1-2	14	TGTGCCAGCAGCTTGGTGACGGCTAACTATGGCTACACCTTC	CASSLVTANYGYTF
TRBV29-1	many	.	TRBJ1-2	14	TGCAGCGTTGATCAAGGCAGGGTAAACTATGGCTACACCTTC	CSVDQGRVNYGYTF
TRBV6-2/TRBV6-3	.	.	TRBJ2-5	13	TGTGCCAGCAGTTATGGGGTCCGGGAGACCCAGTACTTC	CASSYGVRETQYF
TRBV7-9	few	.	TRBJ2-1	16	TGTGCCAGCAGCTCACCGGACAGCCAGACAAACAATGAGCAGTTCTTC	CASSSPDSQTNNEQFF
TRBV24-1	.	.	TRBJ1-6	14	TGTGCCACCAGTGATAACAGCGATTCTTCACCCCTCCACTTT	CATSDNSDSSPLHF
TRBV5-6	.	TRBD1	TRBJ1-1	16	TGTGCCAGCAGCTTGACCTCAGGGGGCTTTGACACTGAAGCTTTCTTT	CASSLTSGGFDTEAFF
TRBV28	.	.	TRBJ1-5	15	TGTGCCAGCAGTCCCGGGGACGGACCCAAGGGGCCCCAGCATTTT	CASSPGDGPKGPQHF
TRBV7-6	.	.	TRBJ1-1	15	TGTGCCAGCAGCCCATATACCGGAGGGAACACTGAAGCTTTCTTT	CASSPYTGGNTEAFF
TRBV12-3/TRBV12-4	.	.	TRBJ2-1	12	TGTGCCAGTCGGGGGCAACGGGGGGAGCAGTTCTTC	CASRGQRGEQFF
TRBV4-1	.	.	TRBJ1-2	13	TGCGCCAGCAGCCAAGAGGTCCACTATGGCTACACCTTC	CASSQEVHYGYTF
TRBV4-1	.	.	TRBJ1-3	16	TGCGCCAGCAGCCTAAGCGCCGGAGACTCTGGAAACACCATATATTTT	CASSLSAGDSGNTIYF
TRBV20-1	.	.	TRBJ1-5	14	TGCAGTGCTAGCGATGGGACTGAGCATCAGCCCCAGCATTTT	CSASDGTEHQPQHF
TRBV6-6	.	.	TRBJ1-1	14	TGTGCCAGCAGTTACACGGAGGGTGTCACTGAAGCTTTCTTT	CASSYTEGVTEAFF
TRBV6-1	many	.	TRBJ1-1	13	TGTGCCAGCAAAGGTTCGGGGAACACTGAAGCTTTCTTT	CASKGSGNTEAFF
TRBV19	few	.	TRBJ1-5	13	TGTGCCAGTGGCTACGGGAGCAATCAGCCCCAGCATTTT	CASGYGSNQPQHF
TRBV7-2	few	.	TRBJ1-1	14	TGTGCCAGCAGCTTAGTTGGTGCGGCAAACGAGGCTTTCTTT	CASSLVGAANEAFF
TRBV6-8	.	.	TRBJ2-5	16	TGTGCCAGCAGTTACTCTACGAGTCAGGGAGGAGAGACCCAGTACTTC	CASSYSTSQGGETQYF
TRBV28	few	.	TRBJ2-7	14	TGTGCCAGTTCGGGGGGCGGGAGCCGCGACGAGCAGTACTTC	CASSGGGSRDEQYF
TRBV7-2	few	.	TRBJ1-1	17	TGTGCCAGCAGCTTTCCGAGGGGCGGAGGGGTGAACACTGAAGCTTTCTTT	CASSFPRGGGVNTEAFF
TRBV7-2	.	TRBD2	TRBJ2-3	19	TGTGCCAGCAGCCCTCGACTATCTAGCGGGAGGACCTTCACAGATACGCAGTATTTT	CASSPRLSSGRTFTDTQYF
TRBV29-1	few	TRBD2	TRBJ2-1	13	TGCAGCGTTGGACTAGCGATCAACAATGAGCAGTTCTTC	CSVGLAINNEQFF
TRBV6-1	.	.	TRBJ1-6	14	TGTGCCAGCAGTGGCGGGACCTATAATTCACCCCTCCACTTT	CASSGGTYNSPLHF
TRBV11-3	.	TRBD1	TRBJ1-1	17	TGTGCCAGCAGTTCATTTTCCCGGACAGGGGGGAACACTGAAGCTTTCTTT	CASSSFSRTGGNTEAFF
TRBV11-3	.	TRBD2	TRBJ2-1	15	TGTGCCAGCAGCCTCGGGCCTAGCGGGGCTAATGAGCAGTTCTTC	CASSLGPSGANEQFF
TRBV12-3/TRBV12-4	few	.	TRBJ1-4	14	TGTGCCAGCAGTTTAGGTGGGCCTAATGAAAAACTGTTTTTT	CASSLGGPNEKLFF
TRBV7-2	many	.	TRBJ1-5	14	TGTGCCAGCAGCTCGCCAGGTTCAGGTCAGCCCCAGCATTTT	CASSSPGSGQPQHF
TRBV18	.	.	TRBJ1-2	17	TGTGCCAGCTCACCCGTACAGGGCGAAAGGGGTTTCTATGGCTACACCTTC	CASSPVQGERGFYGYTF
TRBV7-9	.	TRBD2	TRBJ2-1	16	TGTGCCAGCAGCTCCCTAGCGGGAGTACAGAAGGGTGAGCAGTTCTTC	CASSSLAGVQKGEQFF
TRBV20-1	few	TRBD2	TRBJ2-5	14	TGCAGTGCTAGACTAGCGGGAGGGTTAGAGACCCAGTACTTC	CSARLAGGLETQYF
TRBV7-9	once	.	TRBJ1-2	15	TGTGCCAGCAGCTTAGGAGTGGTGGTGGGAAATGGCTACACCTTC	CASSLGVVVGNGYTF
TRBV27	few	TRBD1	TRBJ2-7	15	TGTGCCAGCAGTTTGGGACAGGCCGGTAGGGACGAGCAGTACTTC	CASSLGQAGRDEQYF
TRBV11-2	.	.	TRBJ1-6	15	TGTGCCAGCAGCTTAGAGTGGTCAGGAAATTCACCCCTCCACTTT	CASSLEWSGNSPLHF
TRBV2	.	.	TRBJ1-2	12	TGTGCCAGCAGTGAGAGAGAAAATGGCTACACCTTC	CASSERENGYTF
TRBV12-3/TRBV12-4	.	.	TRBJ1-1	12	TGTGCCAGCATAAACAGGAACACTGAAGCTTTCTTT	CASINRNTEAFF
TRBV7-2	few	TRBD1	TRBJ2-3	14	TGTGCCAGCAGCTTAACACAGGGGGCCTATACGCAGTATTTT	CASSLTQGAYTQYF
TRBV24-1	.	.	TRBJ2-1	15	TGTGCCACCAGTGTTTGGTCGGGAAACTTCGATGAGCAGTTCTTC	CATSVWSGNFDEQFF
TRBV6-1	.	TRBD1	TRBJ1-1	16	TGTGCCAGCAGTCAGCGAGCGGACAGGGCACCCTCTGAAGCTTTCTTT	CASSQRADRAPSEAFF
TRBV10-3	.	TRBD2	TRBJ2-7	17	TGTGCCGCCGGCCGGGGACTAGCTTGGAACCTCGGCGACGAGCAGTACTTC	CAAGRGLAWNLGDEQYF
TRBV5-4	.	TRBD2	TRBJ2-3	15	TGTGCCAGCAGTTCTAGCGGGAGCCTGGGGGATACGCAGTATTTT	CASSSSGSLGDTQYF
TRBV7-8	.	.	TRBJ1-5	14	TGTGCCAGCAGCTTAGTCGGGGAGGGAAAGCCCCAGCATTTT	CASSLVGEGKPQHF
TRBV12-3/TRBV12-4	few	TRBD2	TRBJ2-3	15	TGTGCCAGCAGTTTTAATAGCGGGGGCACAGATACGCAGTATTTT	CASSFNSGGTDTQYF
TRBV7-2	many	.	TRBJ2-5	15	TGTGCCAGCAGCTTGGACAGCGGCTCCACCCGGGCCCAGTACTTC	CASSLDSGSTRAQYF
TRBV7-9	.	.	TRBJ2-1	17	TGTGCCAGCAGCTACGGACTGCAGGGGACTTCCTACAATGAGCAGTTCTTC	CASSYGLQGTSYNEQFF